The 27 T cell receptor beta chains listed next were all sequenced from one sample in a study of blood T cells in healthy people across ages. The second PCR ran roughly 6 to 11 cycles with a sample-barcoded 5' primer and J-beta primers. Via MiXCR, TCRdb re-called the 5' RACE reads, giving one row per CDR3 protein. Here the sample spans about 680,000 distinct CDR3 sequences, about 52% being singletons. The sequenced material came from blood. The receptors shown here come from a woman in her fifties or sixties in good health.

The chain carries TRBV20-1 and TRBJ1-1, with D uncertain. The germline CDR1 and CDR2 sequences are DFQATT and SNEGSKA (reference sequence). The CDR3 is 15 residues long. Deletions cut 3 bases from V and 1 base from J, with 15 bases between. The CDR3 DNA sequence: TGCAGTGCTAGCCACCCCGGCAGGCCGAACACTGAAGCTTTCTTT. Protein product: CSASHPGRPNTEAFF.

The rearrangement uses TRBV12-5 and TRBJ2-1; D perhaps matches TRBD2 (6 bases). The CDR3 spans 13 residues. Trimming shortened V by 5 bases and J by 10 bases, and 15 bases separated the two germline ends. The germline V gene has CDR1 LGHNT and CDR2 FRNRAP. The CDR3 sequence is CASGQYTGDEQFF. CDR3 coding DNA: TGTGCTAGTGGTCAATACACGGGAGACGAGCAGTTCTTC. Filled out from reference TRBV12-5 and TRBJ2-1, the complete variable domain reads DARVTQTPRHKVTEMGQEVTMRCQPILGHNTVFWYRQTMMQGLELLAYFRNRAPLDDSGMPKDRFSAEMPDATLATLKIQPSEPRDSAVYFCASGQYTGDEQFFGPGTRLTVL.

This clonotype was seen more than once but under ten times. CDR3 amino acids: CSARPTRSSGGLPQETQYF. Written as DNA, the CDR3 is TGCAGTGCTAGACCAACCCGGAGCTCAGGGGGATTGCCTCAAGAGACCCAGTACTTC. This chain joins TRBV20-1 and TRBJ2-5, with 7 positions matching TRBD1. The germline CDR1 and CDR2 sequences are DFQATT and SNEGSKA (reference sequence). This CDR3 region has 19 residues. J was trimmed by 2 bases and V by 2 bases; bases with no gene match: 20.

The chain recombines TRBV5-6 with TRBJ2-1; D is perhaps TRBD1 or TRBD2 (6 bases each). The germline gives CDR1 SGHDT, CDR2 YYEEEE. Trimming pared 1 base from V and 6 bases from J, leaving 17 bases between. This CDR3 comprises 16 residues. The CDR3 spells CASSLWGRLRGNEQFF. CDR3 nucleotides: TGTGCCAGCAGCTTGTGGGGGAGGCTCAGGGGCAATGAGCAGTTCTTC.

V is TRBV5-1 and J is TRBJ2-5, with 7 bases identical to TRBD1. V lost 4 bases, J lost 3 bases, and 9 bases stayed unmatched. The CDR3 runs to 15 residues. CDR1 and CDR2 (germline): SGHRS, YFSETQ. This CDR3 is CASSLLGTVKETQYF. The CDR3 coding sequence is TGCGCCAGCAGCCTGCTAGGGACAGTAAAAGAGACCCAGTACTTC.

This clonotype occurred a few times. This may come from a read error, since a much larger clone is one base off. The chain couples TRBV7-2 to TRBJ2-5; no clear D gene. Trimming left V 3 bases short and J 11 bases short, with 13 bases between. The germline V gene encodes CDR1 SGHTA and CDR2 FQGNSA. This CDR3 comprises 12 residues. The CDR3 spells CASSLGTNEQYF. CDR3 nucleotide sequence: TGTGCCAGCAGCTTGGGAACAAATGAGCAGTACTTC.

This clonotype showed up just a few times. V is TRBV28 and J is TRBJ2-7; 8 nucleotides line up with TRBD1. Germline CDR1 and CDR2: MDHEN and SYDVKM. The CDR3 totals 13 residues. With V trimmed by 1 base and J by 6 bases, 2 bases remained unmatched. CDR3 loop: CASSLSGGGEQYF. CDR3 sequence (DNA): TGTGCCAGCAGTTTATCAGGGGGCGGCGAGCAGTACTTC.

The chain is built from TRBV6-1 and TRBJ2-1; 10 bases map to TRBD1. This CDR3 is built from 15 residues. The J segment lost 2 bases and the V segment lost 4 bases, leaving 2 bases of the junction unmatched. Germline V gives CDR1 MNHNS, CDR2 SASEGT. The CDR3 sequence: CASSATGGAYNEQFF. The CDR3 nucleotides are TGTGCCAGCAGTGCGACAGGGGGCGCCTACAATGAGCAGTTCTTC.

The V call is TRBV28, the J call TRBJ2-3; possible D gene TRBD1, 6 bases. This CDR3 comprises 18 residues. Germline CDR1 MDHEN, CDR2 SYDVKM. V was clipped by 6 bases and J by 1 base, with 23 bases between them. CDR3 in amino acids: CASRLIWIRDKCTDTQYF. DNA for the CDR3: TGTGCCAGCAGACTTATCTGGATCCGGGACAAATGCACAGATACGCAGTATTTT.

The V call is TRBV4-2, the J call TRBJ2-1; perhaps TRBD1 as D (5 bases). The V gene lost 1 base and the J gene lost 9 bases, with 22 bases spanning the gap. The CDR3 is 17 amino acids. Per the germline V gene, CDR1 is LGHNA and CDR2 is YNFKEQ. The CDR3 DNA is TGTGCCAGCAGCCAAGGTCGTCGCAGGGCTGTCCTGGGTGAGCAGTTCTTC. Its protein is CASSQGRRRAVLGEQFF.

This clonotype appeared a few times. CDR3 in DNA: TGTGCCAGCAGCTTAAATCGCGGAAACACCATATATTTT. It encodes CASSLNRGNTIYF. The V call is TRBV7-2, the J call TRBJ1-3; D call uncertain. This CDR3 spans 13 amino acids. CDR1 is SGHTA, CDR2 FQGNSA, per germline. The V and J ends lost 2 bases and 4 bases respectively, with 6 bases between them.

With regard to this clonotype: One base away lies a much larger clone, so this may be a sequencing read error. The chain is built from TRBV28 and TRBJ2-7, with TRBD2 matching 11 bases. CDR3 size: 13 residues. CDR1 and CDR2 (germline): MDHEN, SYDVKM. With V trimmed by 6 bases and J by 2 bases, 0 bases remained unmatched. CDR3 sequence reads: CASRTSGTYEQYF. CDR3 in DNA: TGTGCCAGCAGGACTAGCGGGACCTACGAGCAGTACTTC.

The V gene is TRBV9, the J gene TRBJ2-2; D possibly corresponds to TRBD1 (6 bases). Germline CDR1 SGDLS, CDR2 YYNGEE. This CDR3 spans 16 amino acids. Trimming stripped 0 bases from V and 5 bases from J, with 14 bases between. DNA for the CDR3: TGTGCCAGCAGCGTAGATCCGCGGCAGGGGACCGGGGAGCTGTTTTTT. Translating it yields CASSVDPRQGTGELFF.

V and J are TRBV7-2 and TRBJ2-7, with 13 bases that match TRBD2. Per the germline V gene, CDR1 is SGHTA and CDR2 is FQGNSA. The CDR3 consists of 18 residues. J was trimmed by 0 bases and V by 4 bases; bases with no gene match: 9. The CDR3 sequence: CASSSRTSGRGGSYEQYF. CDR3 sequence (DNA): TGTGCCAGCAGCTCACGGACTAGCGGGAGAGGGGGCTCCTACGAGCAGTACTTC. The complete variable domain, with remaining parts taken from reference TRBV7-2 and TRBJ2-7, reads GAGVSQSPSNKVTEKGKDVELRCDPISGHTALYWYRQSLGQGLEFLIYFQGNSAPDKSGLPSDRFSAERTGGSVSTLTIQRTQQEDSAVYLCASSSRTSGRGGSYEQYFGPGTRLTVT.

The gene calls are TRBV6-6 and TRBJ2-5; TRBD2 aligns across 10 bases. J was trimmed by 11 bases and V by 11 bases; bases with no gene match: 20. Germline CDR1 is MNHNY and CDR2 is SVGAGI (reference sequence). This CDR3 contains 15 residues. For the CDR3, the DNA is TGTGCCGCCGCCCGGACTAGCGGAAATCCTAGGGATCAGTACTTC. Translated: CAAARTSGNPRDQYF.

This clonotype was picked up many times. A much larger clone lies one base from this, so it may be a read error. The chain employs TRBV2 and TRBJ2-7; TRBD1 might be the D (5 bases). V was pared by 1 base and J by 2 bases, with 12 bases between. Germline CDR1 reads SNHLY; CDR2 reads FYNNEI. The CDR3 has 15 residues. The CDR3 DNA is TGTGCCAGCAGTGAAGGGTGGGGCCCCACCTACGAGCAGTACTTC. Residues: CASSEGWGPTYEQYF.

This clonotype was picked up a small number of times. CDR3 in amino acids: CASSVSSGETWDTQYF. In DNA form, the CDR3 reads TGTGCCAGCAGCGTGTCCAGCGGGGAAACTTGGGATACGCAGTATTTT. V and J are TRBV9 and TRBJ2-3, with 7 bases identical to TRBD2. The CDR3 spans 16 residues. The trim removed 2 bases at V and 6 bases at J, leaving 12 bases unmatched. Germline CDR1 is SGDLS and CDR2 is YYNGEE.

This clonotype was picked up a small number of times. The V gene is TRBV7-9, the J gene TRBJ2-1, with D perhaps matching TRBD2 (7 bases). The CDR3 spans 16 residues. V was clipped by 0 bases and J by 1 base, with 10 bases between them. Looked up from germline, CDR1 is SEHNR and CDR2 is FQNEAQ (reference sequence). The chain's CDR3 is CASSLAGGGSYNEQFF. The CDR3 DNA follows: TGTGCCAGCAGCTTAGCGGGAGGGGGTTCCTACAATGAGCAGTTCTTC. Filled out from reference TRBV7-9 and TRBJ2-1, the complete variable domain reads DTGVSQNPRHKITKRGQNVTFRCDPISEHNRLYWYRQTLGQGPEFLTYFQNEAQLEKSRLLSDRFSAERPKGSFSTLEIQRTEQGDSAMYLCASSLAGGGSYNEQFFGPGTRLTVL.

The rearrangement joins TRBV3-1 to TRBJ2-7; no definite D call. The CDR3 covers 14 residues. CDR1 is LGHDT, CDR2 YNNKEL, per germline (reference sequence). Trimming pared 4 bases from V and 0 bases from J, leaving 10 bases between. The DNA of the CDR3 is TGTGCCAGCAGCCGTGACTGGAGCTCCTACGAGCAGTACTTC. Translating it yields CASSRDWSSYEQYF.

This clonotype showed up many times. The chain joins TRBV27 to TRBJ2-7, with D unclear. CDR1 is MNHEY and CDR2 is SMNVEV in the germline V gene (reference sequence). This CDR3 has 12 amino acids. V was trimmed by 6 bases and J by 3 bases, leaving 9 bases between them. CDR3 amino acids: CASSSTVYEQYF. The CDR3, as DNA: TGTGCCAGCAGCTCGACCGTCTACGAGCAGTACTTC.

V gene TRBV28 combines with J gene TRBJ2-7, with TRBD2 matching over 7 bases. The J call may be mistaken, given a closer DNA end match to TRBJ2-5. The germline V gene encodes CDR1 MDHEN and CDR2 SYDVKM. This CDR3 region has 16 residues. For the CDR3, the DNA is TGTGCCAGCAATACGACCGAGCGGGATCTGCGCGAGACCCAGTACTTC. Protein: CASNTTERDLRETQYF.

This chain joins TRBV2 and TRBJ2-5, with D perhaps matching TRBD2 (6 bases). V dropped 8 bases and J dropped 2 bases, with 12 bases sitting between them. Per the germline V gene, CDR1 is SNHLY and CDR2 is FYNNEI. This CDR3 is 13 amino acids long. CDR3 bases: TGTGCCAGCCTACGGGGACTTCAAGAGACCCAGTACTTC. This translates into CASLRGLQETQYF.

This clonotype was seen a handful of times. The chain recombines TRBV7-8 with TRBJ2-6; D ambiguous. Per the germline V gene, CDR1 is SGHVS and CDR2 is FQNEAQ. Trimming took off 2 bases at V and 4 bases at J, with 9 bases between the two ends. The CDR3 runs 15 residues. CDR3 nucleotides: TGTGCCAGCAGCTTAAAACTGCCGGGGGCCAACGTCCTGACTTTC. Protein sequence: CASSLKLPGANVLTF.

This clonotype was observed a single time. This chain links TRBV5-5 with TRBJ2-2; D is uncertain. V was trimmed by 0 bases and J by 0 bases, leaving 6 bases between them. Per germline, CDR1 SGHKS and CDR2 YYEKEE (reference sequence). The CDR3 contains 15 residues. CDR3 sequence: CASSLEGSNTGELFF. The CDR3 nucleotides are TGTGCCAGCAGCTTGGAGGGATCGAACACCGGGGAGCTGTTTTTT.

Notes on this clonotype: A much larger clone sits a single nucleotide away, making a read error possible. The chain uses TRBV5-5 and TRBJ2-7, with a weak D call TRBD1 (6 bases). Germline V CDR1 and CDR2: SGHKS, YYEKEE (reference sequence). CDR3 length: 14 amino acids. The CDR3: CASSRDRNSYGQYF. CDR3 nucleotides: TGTGCCAGCAGCCGTGACAGGAATTCCTACGGGCAGTACTTC. The full variable domain, its missing parts supplied by reference TRBV5-5 and TRBJ2-7, is DAGVTQSPTHLIKTRGQQVTLRCSPISGHKSVSWYQQVLGQGPQFIFQYYEKEERGRGNFPDRFSARQFPNYSSELNVNALLLGDSALYLCASSRDRNSYGQYFGPGTRLTVT.

The V gene is TRBV20-1, the J gene TRBJ1-2, with 8 bases that match TRBD1. The CDR3 loop spans 14 amino acids. Germline V CDR1 and CDR2: DFQATT, SNEGSKA (reference sequence). V lost 5 bases to trimming and J lost 7 bases; unmatched junction nucleotides: 12. Here the CDR3 DNA reads TGCAGTGCTGTCCCCACAGGGGGATATATTGGCTACACCTTC. Its translation: CSAVPTGGYIGYTF.

This clonotype showed up just once. V and J are TRBV7-9 and TRBJ1-4; D ambiguous. CDR1 and CDR2 from the germline V gene are SEHNR and FQNEAQ (reference sequence). Trimming removed 6 bases from V and 0 bases from J, with 11 bases in between. This CDR3 has 15 amino acids. This CDR3 reads CASRPWAATNEKLFF. CDR3 nucleotide sequence: TGTGCCAGCAGACCGTGGGCCGCAACTAATGAAAAACTGTTTTTT.